This TCR beta chain was sequenced during a study of cytomegalovirus exposure and HLA in healthy donors. Germline CDR1 is MDHEN and CDR2 is SYDVKM. The CDR3 spans 17 residues. Trimming pared 3 bases from V and 8 bases from J, leaving 23 bases between. Notes on this clone: Its antigen is not known.

Donors were nominally healthy when sampled, though unrecorded immune exposures were likely. Overall study findings and caveats: The authors reported that TCR beta sequences could predict HLA-A and HLA-B alleles. These predictions were accurate for most subjects in the first cohort. Cytomegalovirus association was listed for under 200 TCR beta chains.

The PCR was carried out with 60 Vbeta primers and 13 Jbeta primers. Assay used: immunoSEQ multiplex PCR; TCRdb lists only in-frame clones, some missing. The sample records hundreds of thousands of clones, 75% to 80% being singletons. V and J are TRBV28 and TRBJ2-1; the D gene is possibly TRBD2 (5 bases). The material sequenced was PBMCs. The sequence came from a young man in good health and CMV-seronegative. CDR3 nucleotides: TGTGCCAGCAGTTTGCCGCTGCGGCGGGCCCAATCCGATGAGCAGTTCTTC. Translated: CASSLPLRRAQSDEQFF.